Below are 29 T cell receptor beta chains sequenced from a single sample in a study of T cell responses to AZD1222 COVID-19 vaccine. The protocol was immunoSEQ multiplex PCR, while the TCRdb copy is restricted to in-frame clones and leaves out a portion. The data hold about 180,000 clones, with more than 80% observed a single time. The starting material was peripheral blood, obtained 28 days after the second dose of the MenACWY control vaccine. These receptors came from an adult who received the MenACWY meningococcal vaccine as a control.

J is TRBJ1-1 and V is TRBV18; 8 bases are a match to TRBD1. V was clipped by 6 bases and J by 6 bases; unmatched bases: 9. Germline V CDR1 and CDR2: KGHSH, LQKENI. The CDR3 extends over 14 amino acids. CDR3 loop: CASSRDRGHAEAFF. CDR3 bases: TGTGCCAGCTCTCGCGACAGGGGTCACGCTGAAGCTTTCTTT.

This clone has a single count. An end of the junction differs from the germline gene, which may be a read error. This chain links TRBV5-6 with TRBJ2-3, with 7 bases that match TRBD2. CDR3 length: 13 amino acids. Germline V gene lookup returns CDR1 SGHDT and CDR2 YYEEEE. This chain's CDR3 is CASSRLATGTQYF. Here the CDR3 DNA reads TGTGCCAGCAGCCGACTAGCAACAGGTACGCAGTATTTT.

The chain couples TRBV5-5 to TRBJ2-7, with D possibly TRBD2 on 5 matching bases. The CDR3 has 16 amino acids. V lost 3 bases, J lost 2 bases, and 18 bases lay in between. Germline V gene sequence: CDR1 SGHKS, CDR2 YYEKEE (reference sequence). In DNA form, the CDR3 reads TGTGCCAGCAGCTCGCAGGACTTCCCTGGAGCCTACGAGCAGTACTTC. Translated, it gives CASSSQDFPGAYEQYF. The full variable domain, completed using reference TRBV5-5 and TRBJ2-7, is DAGVTQSPTHLIKTRGQQVTLRCSPISGHKSVSWYQQVLGQGPQFIFQYYEKEERGRGNFPDRFSARQFPNYSSELNVNALLLGDSALYLCASSSQDFPGAYEQYFGPGTRLTVT.

V is TRBV2 and J is TRBJ2-7; 13 bases are a match to TRBD2. The CDR3 has 15 residues. Germline V CDR1 and CDR2: SNHLY, FYNNEI. J was trimmed by 3 bases and V by 6 bases; bases with no gene match: 5. The CDR3 region has the DNA TGTGCCAGCAGCCCGGGACTAGCGGGAATCTACGAGCAGTACTTC. Its protein is CASSPGLAGIYEQYF. The whole variable domain, remainder taken from reference TRBV2 and TRBJ2-7, is EPEVTQTPSHQVTQMGQEVILRCVPISNHLYFYWYRQILGQKVEFLVSFYNNEISEKSEIFDDQFSVERPDGSNFTLKIRSTKLEDSAMYFCASSPGLAGIYEQYFGPGTRLTVT.

The chain carries TRBV9 and TRBJ2-2, with 10 positions matching TRBD2. The germline gives CDR1 SGDLS, CDR2 YYNGEE. The CDR3 has 18 amino acids. Trimming at V came to 2 bases and at J to 3 bases, leaving 10 bases not matched to a gene. CDR3 loop: CASSVTSGTQYYTGELFF. CDR3 coding DNA: TGTGCCAGCAGCGTCACTAGCGGGACCCAGTATTACACCGGGGAGCTGTTTTTT.

V and J are TRBV12-3 or TRBV12-4 and TRBJ1-2; D gene ambiguous. The CDR3 is 13 residues long. Trimming shortened V by 3 bases and J by 4 bases, and 9 bases separated the two germline ends. This CDR3 reads CASSLGLRYGYTF. In nucleotides, the CDR3 is TGTGCCAGCAGTTTGGGGTTGCGCTATGGCTACACCTTC.

This clone was seen only once. The V and J genes are TRBV30 and TRBJ1-2; unclear D gene. Germline CDR1 and CDR2: GTSNPN and SVGIG (reference sequence). The CDR3 consists of 11 residues. Trimming removed 5 bases at V and 10 bases at J, with 14 bases between. The CDR3 protein is CAWGNRRVYTF. The CDR3 region has the DNA TGTGCCTGGGGGAACCGTAGGGTCTACACCTTC.

The V gene is TRBV7-2, the J gene TRBJ2-3, with D perhaps TRBD1 or TRBD2 (7 bases each). Germline V gene sequence: CDR1 SGHTA, CDR2 FQGNSA. The V end lost 6 bases, the J end lost 7 bases, and 20 bases lay between the germline ends. The CDR3 is 15 residues long. CDR3 region: CASSPVEQGGNTQYF. CDR3 nucleotide sequence: TGTGCCAGCAGTCCGGTTGAGCAGGGGGGGAATACGCAGTATTTT.

J is TRBJ1-4 and V is TRBV5-4; no definite D call. Trimming shortened V by 2 bases and J by 6 bases, and 5 bases separated the two germline ends. The CDR3 totals 12 residues. The germline V gene encodes CDR1 SGHNT and CDR2 YYREEE (reference sequence). CDR3 DNA sequence: TGTGCCAGCAGCTTTACTGATGAAAAACTGTTTTTT. Its protein product is CASSFTDEKLFF.

In this sample, this clone turned up once. This rearrangement joins TRBV5-3 to TRBJ1-2, with 8 bases that match TRBD1. TRBV5-3 is given ORF status, its function remaining uncertain. V lost 4 bases and J lost 7; bases outside the gene matches: 9. This CDR3 comprises 14 residues. The CDR3 DNA follows: TGTGCCAGAAGCCCCGACAGGGGAGGATTTGGCTACACCTTC. This translates into CARSPDRGGFGYTF.

The chain recombines TRBV9 with TRBJ2-2; D not certain. The V gene's germline CDR1 is SGDLS and CDR2 YYNGEE. With 4 bases removed from V and 0 bases from J, the gap between germline ends came to 13 bases. The length of the CDR3 is 16 residues. The CDR3 loop reads CASSHPGFANTGELFF. The DNA for the CDR3 is TGTGCCAGCAGCCATCCAGGATTCGCGAACACCGGGGAGCTGTTTTTT. The variable domain in full, completed from reference TRBV9 and TRBJ2-2, reads DSGVTQTPKHLITATGQRVTLRCSPRSGDLSVYWYQQSLDQGLQFLIQYYNGEERAKGNILERFSAQQFPDLHSELNLSSLELGDSALYFCASSHPGFANTGELFFGEGSRLTVL.

This chain uses TRBV7-3 with TRBJ2-2, with D uncertain. The germline CDR1 and CDR2 sequences are SGHTA and FQGTGA. V was shortened by 1 base and J by 2 bases, with 8 bases between the two germline ends. This CDR3 spans 15 amino acids. CDR3 coding DNA: TGTGCCAGCAGCTTAAGATCCAGAAACACCGGGGAGCTGTTTTTT. This gives the protein CASSLRSRNTGELFF.

V is TRBV15 and J is TRBJ1-5, with a possible D match to TRBD1 (5 bases). This CDR3 is 16 amino acids long. Trimming left V 3 bases short and J 6 bases short, with 18 bases between. Germline V gives CDR1 LNHNV, CDR2 YYDKDF (reference sequence). This CDR3 reads CATSRRGVGPSQPQHF. DNA for the CDR3: TGTGCCACCAGCAGGAGGGGAGTTGGGCCGTCTCAGCCCCAGCATTTT. The full variable domain, its missing parts supplied by reference TRBV15 and TRBJ1-5, is DAMVIQNPRYQVTQFGKPVTLSCSQTLNHNVMYWYQQKSSQAPKLLFHYYDKDFNNEADTPDNFQSRRPNTSFCFLDIRSPGLGDTAMYLCATSRRGVGPSQPQHFGDGTRLSIL.

The chain carries TRBV5-4 and TRBJ2-1, with 10 nucleotides matching TRBD2. The CDR3 extends over 16 amino acids. The trim removed 4 bases at V and 9 bases at J, leaving 13 bases unmatched. Germline V gene lookup returns CDR1 SGHNT and CDR2 YYREEE (reference sequence). CDR3 residues: CASSNQLAGALGEQFF. CDR3 in DNA: TGTGCCAGCAGCAACCAGCTAGCGGGGGCCCTTGGTGAGCAGTTCTTC.

V usage is TRBV30 and J usage is TRBJ2-1; 14 bases line up with TRBD2. The CDR3 runs 20 residues. The junction had 12 bases not matched to a gene; V was cut back by 2 bases and J by 0 bases. The germline CDR1 and CDR2 sequences are GTSNPN and SVGIG (reference sequence). The chain's CDR3 is CAWSSARTSGRISSYNEQFF. The CDR3 DNA sequence: TGTGCCTGGAGTTCGGCACGGACTAGCGGGAGGATCAGCTCCTACAATGAGCAGTTCTTC.

The rearrangement links TRBV11-2 to TRBJ2-7; D may be TRBD2 (5 bases). V was pared by 2 bases and J by 8 bases, with 10 bases between. The CDR3 is made up of 12 amino acids. Germline CDR1 and CDR2: SGHAT and FQNNGV. CDR3 protein: CASSLPSRKQYF. In nucleotides, the CDR3 is TGTGCCAGCAGCTTACCTAGCCGAAAGCAGTACTTC.

This clone was counted a single time. The V gene is TRBV5-3, the J gene TRBJ2-5; no definite D call. TRBV5-3 is recorded as an ORF, its role being uncertain. Trimming left V 4 bases short and J 3 bases short, with 10 bases between. The CDR3 sequence is 13 residues long. The CDR3 here is CARSVFGKETQYF. Here the CDR3 DNA reads TGTGCCAGAAGCGTCTTCGGAAAAGAGACCCAGTACTTC.

This clone was seen more than once but under ten times. The chain links TRBV6-2 or TRBV6-3 to TRBJ1-2, with D perhaps TRBD1 (6 bases). The V gene lost 0 bases and the J gene lost 4 bases, with 12 bases spanning the gap. The CDR3 extends over 15 amino acids. Germline V CDR1 and CDR2: MNHEY, SVGEGT. The CDR3 loop reads CASSYSGQLVYGYTF. The CDR3 DNA is TGTGCCAGCAGTTACTCCGGACAGTTAGTCTATGGCTACACCTTC.

The chain employs TRBV19 and TRBJ1-1; D perhaps matches TRBD1 (6 bases). Germline assignment: CDR1 LNHDA and CDR2 SQIVND (reference sequence). The length of the CDR3 is 14 residues. The V and J ends lost 0 bases and 4 bases respectively, with 9 bases between them. CDR3 region: CASSIDQGTTEAFF. Written as DNA, the CDR3 is TGTGCCAGTAGTATAGATCAGGGGACCACTGAAGCTTTCTTT.

The chain recombines TRBV6-5 with TRBJ2-7; D remains unclear. The CDR3 covers 14 residues. From germline, CDR1 is MNHEY and CDR2 SVGAGI. Between the trimmed V and J ends, which lost 2 bases and 2 bases, there was a span of 10 bases. CDR3 nucleotide sequence: TGTGCCAGCAGTTACCAGCTAGAAACCTACGAGCAGTACTTC. Amino acids: CASSYQLETYEQYF.

CDR3 sequence reads: CASSLEGARGQPQHF. The CDR3 DNA follows: TGTGCCAGCAGCTTAGAGGGGGCGCGGGGTCAGCCCCAGCATTTT. The chain couples TRBV7-2 to TRBJ1-5; TRBD1 agrees at 7 bases. V dropped 1 base and J dropped 6; count of bases not matched to a gene: 6. Per the germline V gene, CDR1 is SGHTA and CDR2 is FQGNSA. The CDR3 loop spans 15 amino acids.

This chain connects TRBV29-1 to TRBJ2-7; D is unresolved. Between the trimmed V and J ends, which lost 1 base and 2 bases, there was a span of 12 bases. Germline values: CDR1 SQVTM, CDR2 ANQGSEA. CDR3 length: 14 residues. The CDR3 region has the DNA TGCAGCGTTGAAGGGCTCTCTGGCGCCTACGAGCAGTACTTC. Translation gives CSVEGLSGAYEQYF.

The rearrangement links TRBV4-1 to TRBJ1-1, with 7 nucleotides matching TRBD1. V shed 1 base, J shed 11 bases, and the junction held 13 bases outside the gene matches. CDR3 length: 15 residues. The V gene's germline CDR1 is MGHRA and CDR2 YSYEKL. The CDR3 bases are TGCGCCAGCAGCCAAGGAAGGACAGGCGAAATGGAGGCTTTCTTT. It yields the protein CASSQGRTGEMEAFF.

The CDR3 region has the DNA TGTGCCAGCAGCCCTTCCCTGGGACAGCAGTACTTC. Translating it yields CASSPSLGQQYF. The chain recombines TRBV28 with TRBJ2-7; TRBD1 or TRBD2 may be the D gene (5 bases each). This CDR3 region has 12 residues. CDR1 is MDHEN and CDR2 is SYDVKM in the germline V gene. The ends were cut back, 6 bases at V and 8 bases at J, with 14 bases in the middle.

The chain carries TRBV9 and TRBJ1-5, with no clear D. Germline V gene data show CDR1 as SGDLS and CDR2 as YYNGEE. This CDR3 is built from 15 residues. Trimming removed 7 bases at V and 0 bases at J, with 14 bases between. The CDR3 sequence is CASSPEGISNQPQHF. The CDR3 coding sequence is TGTGCCAGCTCCCCGGAAGGGATTAGCAATCAGCCCCAGCATTTT.

The J gene is TRBJ2-7, the V gene TRBV6-5, with TRBD1 matching 9 bases. The CDR3 loop spans 15 amino acids. CDR1 MNHEY and CDR2 SVGAGI come from the germline V gene. V trimming: 0 bases; J trimming: 2 bases; junction bases outside the gene matches: 2. The DNA of the CDR3 is TGTGCCAGCAGTTACTCCGGGACAGGGACCTACGAGCAGTACTTC. Amino acids: CASSYSGTGTYEQYF.

This chain joins TRBV28 and TRBJ2-7; 8 nucleotides agree with TRBD2. This CDR3 has 20 amino acids. With V trimmed by 3 bases and J by 0 bases, 19 bases remained unmatched. CDR1 and CDR2 from the germline V gene are MDHEN and SYDVKM. For the CDR3, the DNA is TGTGCCAGCAGTTTCCCCGCTAGCGGGTACTATCTTACCGACTCCTACGAGCAGTACTTC. It codes for CASSFPASGYYLTDSYEQYF.

The CDR3, as DNA: TGTGCCAGCATCTTTACACAGGGCTCTGGCTACACCTTC. Protein: CASIFTQGSGYTF. The rearrangement uses TRBV6-5 and TRBJ1-2, with D possibly TRBD1 on 6 matching bases. The CDR3 sequence is 13 residues long. From germline, CDR1 is MNHEY and CDR2 SVGAGI. V was clipped by 7 bases and J by 7 bases, with 16 bases between them.

The table lists this clone with a count of one. V gene TRBV28 combines with J gene TRBJ2-3, with D possibly matching TRBD2 (6 bases). The V gene lost 3 bases and the J gene lost 6 bases, with 13 bases spanning the gap. This CDR3 is 14 amino acids long. From germline, CDR1 is MDHEN and CDR2 SYDVKM. The CDR3 region is CASSLPGRGDTQYF. Here the CDR3 DNA reads TGTGCCAGCAGTTTGCCAGGGCGGGGCGATACGCAGTATTTT.